This T cell receptor (beta chain) was observed in a study of vaccination and CD4 T cells after COVID-19. For this clonotype: Its antigen is not identified.

Treatment noted: roughly nine-day PBMC culture with coronavirus spike peptide pools or control peptides (ViraFEST assay). Sequenced with the Oncomine TCR Beta short-read assay was DNA taken from cultured CD4+ T cells. After culture, CD4+ T cells served as the source for genomic DNA extraction. TCRdb re-called the PCR reads through MiXCR, storing one row per CDR3 protein. The table shows roughly 16,000 distinct CDR3 sequences, with 45% to 65% occurring only once. The CDR3 is 17 residues long. J gave up 2 bases and V 4 bases, and 13 bases lay outside the gene matches. Germline assignment: CDR1 SGHNT and CDR2 YYREEE (reference sequence).

Sample: CD4+ T cells from blood, cultured in vitro. This receptor was taken from a human donor who had recovered from COVID-19. The chain couples TRBV5-4 to TRBJ2-3; the match to TRBD2 covers 7 bases. CDR3 coding DNA: TGTGCCAGCAGCCGGCCGGGGACTACAAGGTTCACAGATACGCAGTATTTT. It specifies CASSRPGTTRFTDTQYF.